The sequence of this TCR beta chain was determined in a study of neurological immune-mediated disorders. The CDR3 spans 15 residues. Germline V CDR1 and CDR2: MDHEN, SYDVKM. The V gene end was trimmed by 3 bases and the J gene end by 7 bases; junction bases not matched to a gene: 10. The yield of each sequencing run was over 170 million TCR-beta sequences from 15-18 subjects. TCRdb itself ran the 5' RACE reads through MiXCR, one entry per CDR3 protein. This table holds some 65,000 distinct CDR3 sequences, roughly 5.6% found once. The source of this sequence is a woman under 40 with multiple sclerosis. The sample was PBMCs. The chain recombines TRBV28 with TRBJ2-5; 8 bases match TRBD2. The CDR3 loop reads CASSFQPSGGTTQYF. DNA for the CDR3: TGTGCCAGCAGTTTCCAGCCCAGCGGGGGTACGACCCAGTACTTC.